This T cell receptor beta chain originates from a study of shared clonotypes between healthy human individuals. Here immunoSEQ multiplex PCR was the method, and the copy in TCRdb shows in-frame clones only, minus some. The data contain approximately 1.5 million clones, approximately 98.5% of them singletons. This receptor was taken from a man aged 25 to 45 in good health. Sequencing was done on a sample of naive CD4+ T cells sorted from blood. As for subset: CD45RA+ positively selected.

CDR3 nucleotide sequence: TGTGCCAGCAGAGGACGGCCAGGGGGGACAGGGCCCTATGGCTACACCTTC. It codes for CASRGRPGGTGPYGYTF. The V and J genes are TRBV25-1 and TRBJ1-2; 9 bases agree with TRBD1. V lost 6 bases, J lost 4 bases, and 15 bases stayed unmatched. The CDR3 is 17 residues long. Germline V gives CDR1 MGHDK, CDR2 SYGVNS.